Included here is one T cell receptor (beta chain) sequence, with context. Its antigen is not known. This sample stems from a study of blood T cell dynamics during melanoma immunotherapy. At the level of the study: First-line therapy was either pembrolizumab or nivolumab with ipilimumab for metastatic melanoma.

Every bulk PBMC sample received the same 350 ng of DNA. Profiled with immunoSEQ multiplex PCR; TCRdb holds only in-frame clones, not every one. The repertoire consists of 9,500 or so clones, with 88% occurring once and the leading ten covering around 9.1%. The V and J ends lost 0 bases and 4 bases, in that order; junction bases with no gene match: 3. CDR3 length: 15 amino acids. Germline CDR1 SGHRS, CDR2 YFSETQ. Sample time point: pre-treatment baseline. Patients with prior systemic cancer treatment, concomitant immunosuppressants, or other active malignancies were excluded. Broader study findings: At W3, later disease-control patients showed bifurcated PBMC repertoire changes, unlike progressors.

This TCR was sampled from a human donor with melanoma. The specimen comprised blood, sampled from a patient treated with checkpoint blockade. The chain is built from TRBV5-1 and TRBJ2-1; 8 bases fit TRBD2. In nucleotides, the CDR3 is TGCGCCAGCAGCTTGGGGACTAGCAGATACAATGAGCAGTTCTTC. Translating gives CASSLGTSRYNEQFF.